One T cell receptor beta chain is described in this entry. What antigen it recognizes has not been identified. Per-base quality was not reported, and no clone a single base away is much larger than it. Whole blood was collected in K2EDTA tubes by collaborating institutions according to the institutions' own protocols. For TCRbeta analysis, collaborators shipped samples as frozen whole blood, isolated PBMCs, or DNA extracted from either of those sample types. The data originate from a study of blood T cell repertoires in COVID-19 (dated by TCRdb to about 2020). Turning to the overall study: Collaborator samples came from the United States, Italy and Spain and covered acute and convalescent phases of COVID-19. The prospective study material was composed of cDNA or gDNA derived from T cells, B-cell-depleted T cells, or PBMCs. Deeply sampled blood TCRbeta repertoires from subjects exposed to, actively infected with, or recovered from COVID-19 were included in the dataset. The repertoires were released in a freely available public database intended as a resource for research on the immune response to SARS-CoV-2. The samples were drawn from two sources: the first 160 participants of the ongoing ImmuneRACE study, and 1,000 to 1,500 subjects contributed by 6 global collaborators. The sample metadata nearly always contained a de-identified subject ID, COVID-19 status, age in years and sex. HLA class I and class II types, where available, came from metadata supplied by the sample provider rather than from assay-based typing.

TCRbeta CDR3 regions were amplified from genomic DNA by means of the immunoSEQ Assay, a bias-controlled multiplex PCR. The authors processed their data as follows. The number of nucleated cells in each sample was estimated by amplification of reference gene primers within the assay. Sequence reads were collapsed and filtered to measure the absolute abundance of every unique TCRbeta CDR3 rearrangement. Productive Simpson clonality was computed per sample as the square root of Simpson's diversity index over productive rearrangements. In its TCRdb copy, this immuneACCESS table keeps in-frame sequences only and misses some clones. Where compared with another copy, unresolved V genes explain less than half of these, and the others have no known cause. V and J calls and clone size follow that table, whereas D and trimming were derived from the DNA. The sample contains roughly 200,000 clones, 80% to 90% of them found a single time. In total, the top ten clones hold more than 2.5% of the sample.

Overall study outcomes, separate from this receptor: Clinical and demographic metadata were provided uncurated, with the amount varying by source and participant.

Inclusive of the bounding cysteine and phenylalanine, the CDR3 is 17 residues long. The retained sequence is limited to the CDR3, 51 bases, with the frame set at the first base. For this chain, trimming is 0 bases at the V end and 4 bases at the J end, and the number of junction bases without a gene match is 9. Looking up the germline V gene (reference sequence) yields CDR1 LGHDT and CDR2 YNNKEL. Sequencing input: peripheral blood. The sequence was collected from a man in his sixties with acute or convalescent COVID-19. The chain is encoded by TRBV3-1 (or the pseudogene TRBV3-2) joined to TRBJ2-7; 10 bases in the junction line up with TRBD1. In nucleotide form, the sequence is TGTGCCAGCAGCCAAGAACGTTGGGACAGGGGACGGTACGAGCAGTACTTC. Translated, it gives CASSQERWDRGRYEQYF.